The next 12 T cell receptor beta chains were all read from a single sample in a study of cytomegalovirus exposure and HLA in healthy donors. Vbeta (60) and Jbeta (13) primers were used in the PCR. TCRdb keeps only in-frame clones here, not all; method: immunoSEQ multiplex PCR. Seen here are 120,000 or so clones, approximately 78% observed once, and the top ten hold approximately 8.2%. Sequenced input: PBMCs. These receptors originate from a woman aged 40 to 49 in good health and CMV-seropositive.

Details on this clone: The conserved closing phenylalanine or tryptophan is absent in this CDR3, likely reflecting a read error. Because the CDR3's place on the DNA is in doubt, the DNA is left out and the CDR3 is given as listed by TCRdb. J is TRBJ1-2 and V is TRBV14; the table's D call, TRBD1, was not checked against the DNA. Germline assignment: CDR1 SGHDN and CDR2 FVKESK. The CDR3 totals 8 residues, both ends included. CDR3 in amino acids: CASSQGTE.

This clone has only one observation. V usage is TRBV6-1 and J usage is TRBJ1-1; tentatively, D is TRBD1 (6 bases). This CDR3 is built from 13 residues. Germline assignment: CDR1 MNHNS and CDR2 SASEGT. V dropped 2 bases and J dropped 3 bases, with 7 bases sitting between them. DNA for the CDR3: TGTGCCAGCAGTGAAAAGGGGGACACTGAAGCTTTCTTT. Amino acids: CASSEKGDTEAFF.

The chain joins TRBV7-8 to TRBJ1-3, with 7 bases fitting TRBD1. Germline V lookup: CDR1 SGHVS, CDR2 FQNEAQ. CDR3 length: 16 residues. Unmatched junction bases numbered 7, after V lost 3 bases and J lost 2 bases. The CDR3 here is CASSFGQAVAGNTIYF. CDR3 nucleotide sequence: TGTGCCAGCAGCTTCGGACAGGCGGTTGCTGGAAACACCATATATTTT.

This chain joins TRBV7-9 and TRBJ2-7, with D perhaps matching TRBD1 (5 bases). Deletions cut 7 bases from V and 0 bases from J, with 13 bases between. Per germline, CDR1 SEHNR and CDR2 FQNEAQ (reference sequence). The CDR3 length is 14 residues. The CDR3 DNA sequence: TGTGCCAGCATGCCAGGGCTGAGCTCCTACGAGCAGTACTTC. Its protein product is CASMPGLSSYEQYF.

The rearrangement links TRBV6-6 to TRBJ1-2, with 7 bases lining up with TRBD1. Trimming took 11 bases from V and 5 from J; bases not matched to a gene: 11. The CDR3 extends over 13 amino acids. The germline V gene has CDR1 MNHNY and CDR2 SVGAGI (reference sequence). This chain's CDR3 is CAASVAGGYGYTF. CDR3 bases: TGTGCCGCCTCCGTGGCAGGGGGGTATGGCTACACCTTC.

The V and J genes are TRBV5-1 and TRBJ1-1, with a possible D match to TRBD1 (5 bases). V lost 3 bases to trimming and J lost 5 bases, with 11 bases between them. Germline V CDR1 and CDR2: SGHRS, YFSETQ. This CDR3 contains 13 residues. CDR3 nucleotides: TGCGCCAGCAGCTCGGAGACAGCAACTGAAGCTTTCTTT. Translating it yields CASSSETATEAFF.

The chain couples TRBV2 to TRBJ1-5; D gene unclear. From germline, CDR1 is SNHLY and CDR2 FYNNEI. This CDR3 is 15 amino acids long. The germline V and J ends were trimmed by 7 bases and 2 bases, with 15 bases remaining between them. The CDR3 nucleotides read TGTGCCAGCACCCCCGACATTTCCGGCAATCAGCCCCAGCATTTT. Translated, it gives CASTPDISGNQPQHF. Full variable domain (rest looked up from reference TRBV2 and TRBJ1-5): EPEVTQTPSHQVTQMGQEVILRCVPISNHLYFYWYRQILGQKVEFLVSFYNNEISEKSEIFDDQFSVERPDGSNFTLKIRSTKLEDSAMYFCASTPDISGNQPQHFGDGTRLSIL.

The chain joins TRBV19 to TRBJ2-2; the match to TRBD1 covers 8 bases. With V trimmed by 11 bases and J by 5 bases, 4 bases remained unmatched. Germline assignment: CDR1 LNHDA and CDR2 SQIVND (reference sequence). This CDR3 is built from 12 residues. CDR3 sequence (DNA): TGTGCCGGGACAGGTCTTACCGGGGAGCTGTTTTTT. This translates into CAGTGLTGELFF.

The DNA for the CDR3 is TGTGCCAGCAGGTCAGGGGCCGCGGACTATGGCTACACCTTC. Protein: CASRSGAADYGYTF. This chain connects TRBV6-6 to TRBJ1-2; tentatively, D is TRBD1 (6 bases). The CDR3 runs 14 residues. Germline values: CDR1 MNHNY, CDR2 SVGAGI (reference sequence). Between the trimmed V and J ends, which lost 6 bases and 3 bases, there was a span of 14 bases.

The V and J genes are TRBV7-2 and TRBJ2-1, with TRBD2 as a possible D gene (6 bases). Trimming took 3 bases from V and 4 from J, leaving 7 bases between them. Germline V gene sequence: CDR1 SGHTA, CDR2 FQGNSA. The CDR3 loop spans 13 amino acids. In DNA form, the CDR3 reads TGTGCCAGCAGCTTCGCGGGGTACAATGAGCAGTTCTTC. Its protein is CASSFAGYNEQFF.

J is TRBJ1-2 and V is TRBV29-1; D may be TRBD1 (6 bases). CDR1 is SQVTM, CDR2 ANQGSEA, per germline. V lost 3 bases to trimming and J lost 2 bases, with 13 bases between them. The length of the CDR3 is 14 residues. For the CDR3, the DNA is TGCAGCGTTGAGGGGACAACCAAAAACTATGGCTACACCTTC. Protein sequence: CSVEGTTKNYGYTF.

This chain links TRBV6-6 with TRBJ2-1; 8 nucleotides line up with TRBD2. The V gene end was trimmed by 5 bases and the J gene end by 2 bases; junction bases not matched to a gene: 2. This CDR3 region has 14 residues. The V gene's germline CDR1 is MNHNY and CDR2 SVGAGI (reference sequence). The CDR3 sequence is CASSGAGAYNEQFF. The CDR3 DNA follows: TGTGCCAGCAGTGGAGCGGGGGCCTACAATGAGCAGTTCTTC.